One sample yielded the 14 T cell receptor beta chains listed below, sequenced in a study of blood T cell repertoires in COVID-19. TCRdb keeps only in-frame clones here, not all; method: immunoSEQ multiplex PCR. This repertoire shows approximately 350,000 clones, almost 90% found once; its top ten account for about 7.3%. Sequences were obtained from peripheral blood. These receptors originate from a woman aged 70 to 79 with COVID-19, enrolled during active disease.

CDR3 amino acids: CASSFPGQATSDGELFF. As DNA, the CDR3 is TGTGCCAGCAGCTTTCCGGGACAGGCAACGTCCGACGGGGAGCTGTTTTTT. The chain joins TRBV5-8 to TRBJ2-2, with TRBD1 identical over 8 bases. The CDR3 is made up of 17 amino acids. V shed 2 bases and J 7 bases; nucleotides not matched to a gene: 13. Germline V gene lookup returns CDR1 SGHTS and CDR2 YDEGEE.

V is TRBV5-6 and J is TRBJ2-1; 7 bases line up with TRBD1. Trimming removed 2 bases from V and 3 bases from J; junction bases left unmatched: 11. The CDR3 loop spans 17 amino acids. CDR1 is SGHDT, CDR2 YYEEEE, per germline. This CDR3 is CASSFSLSGQIYNEQFF. The CDR3 DNA follows: TGTGCCAGCAGCTTTTCTTTATCGGGACAGATCTACAATGAGCAGTTCTTC.

The rearrangement links TRBV2 to TRBJ1-1; D unresolved. V was trimmed by 7 bases and J by 6 bases, leaving 18 bases between them. The CDR3 is 14 amino acids. The germline V gene has CDR1 SNHLY and CDR2 FYNNEI. CDR3 residues: CASTTTGGRAEAFF. CDR3 bases: TGTGCCAGCACCACGACCGGAGGTAGAGCTGAAGCTTTCTTT.

The rearrangement links TRBV4-1 to TRBJ1-1; D is undetermined. CDR3 size: 15 residues. Germline CDR1 is MGHRA and CDR2 is YSYEKL. Trimming took off 4 bases at V and 1 base at J, with 13 bases between the two ends. CDR3 protein: CASSPDFGKNTEAFF. CDR3 in DNA: TGCGCCAGCAGCCCCGACTTCGGGAAGAACACTGAAGCTTTCTTT.

The chain links TRBV23-1 to TRBJ1-3; D might be TRBD1 (5 bases). TRBV23-1 is an ORF, with its function uncertain. Between the trimmed V and J ends, which lost 8 bases and 0 bases, there was a span of 17 bases. The CDR3 runs 16 residues. As DNA, the CDR3 is TGCGCCAGCGCTTCAAGGGGCTTATGCTCTGGAAACACCATATATTTT. Encoded protein: CASASRGLCSGNTIYF.

The chain links TRBV18 to TRBJ2-1; D possibly corresponds to TRBD2 (5 bases). Germline lookup yields CDR1 KGHSH and CDR2 LQKENI. CDR3 length equals 14 residues. V shed 4 bases and J shed 10 bases, with 17 bases lying between them. In nucleotides, the CDR3 is TGTGCCAGCTCACAAGGAGGACTCGATGGGGAGCAGTTCTTC. As protein: CASSQGGLDGEQFF.

The gene calls are TRBV28 and TRBJ1-1; 8 positions match TRBD1. J was trimmed by 1 base and V by 5 bases; bases with no gene match: 6. This CDR3 contains 15 residues. Germline lookup yields CDR1 MDHEN and CDR2 SYDVKM. CDR3 residues: CASSPPGQANTEAFF. CDR3 coding DNA: TGTGCCAGCAGTCCTCCGGGACAGGCGAACACTGAAGCTTTCTTT.

V and J are TRBV5-1 and TRBJ1-6; 8 nucleotides line up with TRBD1. The V gene end was trimmed by 2 bases and the J gene end by 7 bases; junction bases not matched to a gene: 5. CDR1 is SGHRS, CDR2 YFSETQ, per germline. The CDR3 is made up of 15 amino acids. The CDR3 reads CASSFGQGSNSPLHF. CDR3 DNA: TGCGCCAGCAGCTTCGGACAGGGCTCCAATTCACCCCTCCACTTT. Full variable domain (rest looked up from reference TRBV5-1 and TRBJ1-6): KAGVTQTPRYLIKTRGQQVTLSCSPISGHRSVSWYQQTPGQGLQFLFEYFSETQRNKGNFPGRFSGRQFSNSRSEMNVSTLELGDSALYLCASSFGQGSNSPLHFGNGTRLTVT.

This clone was detected only once. The chain employs TRBV30 and TRBJ1-4; D is uncertain. V was pared by 0 bases and J by 6 bases, with 14 bases between. This CDR3 contains 15 residues. Germline CDR1 and CDR2: GTSNPN and SVGIG (reference sequence). The chain's CDR3 is CAWSVRRWRDEKLFF. CDR3 nucleotides: TGTGCCTGGAGTGTACGACGGTGGAGGGATGAAAAACTGTTTTTT.

The chain combines TRBV27 with TRBJ2-3, with 15 nucleotides matching TRBD2. Germline V gives CDR1 MNHEY, CDR2 SMNVEV (reference sequence). The CDR3 is 17 amino acids. The junction had 8 bases not matched to a gene; V was cut back by 10 bases and J by 0 bases. This CDR3 is CATGRGLAGGSTDTQYF. The CDR3 bases are TGTGCCACCGGACGGGGACTAGCGGGGGGAAGCACAGATACGCAGTATTTT.

The chain recombines TRBV7-9 with TRBJ1-1, with D perhaps matching TRBD1 (5 bases). Germline CDR1 is SEHNR and CDR2 is FQNEAQ (reference sequence). The CDR3 covers 16 residues. Trimming removed 4 bases from V and 1 base from J, with 16 bases in between. The CDR3 here is CASSSTFGQGNTEAFF. The CDR3 DNA reads as TGTGCCAGCAGCTCTACCTTTGGGCAGGGGAACACTGAAGCTTTCTTT.

The rearrangement links TRBV19 to TRBJ1-1; possibly TRBD1 for D (6 bases). Germline V lookup: CDR1 LNHDA, CDR2 SQIVND (reference sequence). The CDR3 spans 13 residues. V gave up 7 bases and J gave up 5 bases, with 14 bases separating them. CDR3 amino acids: CASNPGVGTEAFF. CDR3 bases: TGTGCCAGTAATCCAGGGGTCGGTACTGAAGCTTTCTTT.

The chain employs TRBV24-1 and TRBJ2-7; TRBD2 aligns across 10 bases. Per the germline V gene, CDR1 is KGHDR and CDR2 is SFDVKD. The CDR3 is made up of 16 amino acids. V lost 3 bases to trimming and J lost 3 bases; unmatched junction nucleotides: 7. Here the CDR3 DNA reads TGTGCCACCAGTGATGGTAGCGGGGGGCCAAACTACGAGCAGTACTTC. It encodes CATSDGSGGPNYEQYF.

The chain links TRBV6-2 or TRBV6-3 to TRBJ1-3; 8 bases are a match to TRBD1. Trimming at V came to 4 bases and at J to 5 bases, leaving 13 bases not matched to a gene. Germline-derived CDR1 and CDR2 are MNHEY and SVGEGT. The CDR3 spans 17 residues. The DNA of the CDR3 is TGTGCCAGCAGTTCCACCAGGACAGGGAAGGAAAGAAACACCATATATTTT. Translated, it gives CASSSTRTGKERNTIYF.